One and the same sample provided the 17 T cell receptor beta chains below, sequenced in a study of blood T cell repertoires in COVID-19. This table comes from immunoSEQ multiplex PCR, and its TCRdb copy is limited to in-frame clones, with some not included. The table shows hundreds of thousands of clones, with about 88% occurring only once. Sequenced sample: PBMCs or T cells enriched from blood (not recorded which). The source of these receptors is a woman aged 18-29 years who had been exposed to COVID-19.

The rearrangement joins TRBV5-8 to TRBJ2-3; perhaps TRBD2 as D (6 bases). V lost 4 bases to trimming and J lost 2 bases, with 11 bases between them. The germline gives CDR1 SGHTS, CDR2 YDEGEE. The CDR3 extends over 14 amino acids. The CDR3 spells CASSLGGDTDTQYF. The CDR3 nucleotides read TGTGCCAGCAGCCTCGGGGGAGACACAGATACGCAGTATTTT.

This clone was seen a few times. The chain combines TRBV18 with TRBJ2-1; the match to TRBD2 covers 13 bases. This CDR3 contains 16 residues. V was pared by 3 bases and J by 7 bases, with 6 bases of the junction left unmatched. Germline CDR1 and CDR2: KGHSH and LQKENI. CDR3 residues: CASSPNGLAGDNEQFF. CDR3 sequence (DNA): TGTGCCAGCTCACCTAACGGACTAGCGGGGGATAATGAGCAGTTCTTC.

The rearrangement links TRBV14 to TRBJ2-5; 8 nucleotides align to TRBD2. This CDR3 contains 15 residues. The trim removed 0 bases at V and 4 bases at J, leaving 4 bases unmatched. Germline CDR1 is SGHDN and CDR2 is FVKESK. CDR3 DNA sequence: TGTGCCAGCAGCCAAGATCGGGGGGGGCGAGAGACCCAGTACTTC. It codes for CASSQDRGGRETQYF. The variable domain in full, with the rest retrieved from reference TRBV14 and TRBJ2-5, is EAGVTQFPSHSVIEKGQTVTLRCDPISGHDNLYWYRRVMGKEIKFLLHFVKESKQDESGMPNNRFLAERTGGTYSTLKVQPAELEDSGVYFCASSQDRGGRETQYFGPGTRLLVL.

This chain connects TRBV6-5 to TRBJ1-2, with D perhaps matching TRBD1 (6 bases). V was trimmed by 6 bases and J by 7 bases, leaving 12 bases between them. Germline V gene lookup returns CDR1 MNHEY and CDR2 SVGAGI. The CDR3 is 12 amino acids. The CDR3 protein is CASRQGGGGYTF. CDR3 nucleotide sequence: TGTGCCAGCAGACAAGGGGGTGGTGGCTACACCTTC.

The CDR3 region is CASSDSKAPTGTSTNYGYTF. DNA of the CDR3: TGTGCCAGCAGTGACTCGAAGGCCCCGACAGGGACCTCCACTAACTATGGCTACACCTTC. V usage is TRBV6-4 and J usage is TRBJ1-2; 7 nucleotides align to TRBD1. Germline V gene lookup returns CDR1 MRHNA and CDR2 SNTAGT. V dropped 0 bases and J dropped 0; count of bases not matched to a gene: 16. The length of the CDR3 is 20 residues.

V gene TRBV7-6 combines with J gene TRBJ1-6; 8 nucleotides match TRBD1. The V and J ends lost 4 bases and 7 bases, in that order; junction bases with no gene match: 3. Germline V CDR1 and CDR2: SGHVS, FNYEAQ. The CDR3 totals 14 residues. The CDR3 protein is CASSSQGENSPLHF. Here the CDR3 DNA reads TGTGCCAGCAGCTCACAGGGGGAGAATTCACCCCTCCACTTT.

This chain connects TRBV19 to TRBJ2-7; D remains ambiguous. CDR1 is LNHDA and CDR2 is SQIVND in the germline V gene (reference sequence). V was pared by 3 bases and J by 0 bases, with 9 bases between. CDR3 length: 14 residues. CDR3 sequence: CASSMSVSSYEQYF. The CDR3, as DNA: TGTGCCAGTAGTATGTCTGTCAGCTCCTACGAGCAGTACTTC.

The CDR3 DNA reads as TGTGCCAGCGGATCGGGGGGGCGCCAGTCGGAGACCCAGTACTTC. Encoded protein: CASGSGGRQSETQYF. The chain links TRBV5-4 to TRBJ2-5, with 8 bases lining up with TRBD2. V trimming: 7 bases; J trimming: 5 bases; junction bases outside the gene matches: 13. The V gene's germline CDR1 is SGHNT and CDR2 YYREEE (reference sequence). The CDR3 has 15 residues.

In DNA, the CDR3 is TGTGCCAGCTCACCACCTTACACCTACAATGAGCAGTTCTTC. Protein sequence: CASSPPYTYNEQFF. The gene calls are TRBV18 and TRBJ2-1; D is unresolved. There are 14 residues in the CDR3. Germline V CDR1 and CDR2: KGHSH, LQKENI. The V gene lost 0 bases and the J gene lost 2 bases, with 5 bases spanning the gap.

The chain uses TRBV10-3 and TRBJ1-1; 7 positions match TRBD1. Germline values: CDR1 ENHRY, CDR2 SYGVKD. After removal of 3 bases from V and 3 bases from J, the junction contained 4 bases not matched to a gene. CDR3 length: 14 residues. The CDR3: CAISEKGTDTEAFF. The CDR3 nucleotides read TGTGCCATCAGTGAAAAGGGGACAGACACTGAAGCTTTCTTT.

Comment on this clone: The sample holds other DNA sequences that translate to the same CDR3. This chain uses TRBV5-1 with TRBJ1-4, with TRBD1 matching 7 bases. Germline CDR1 SGHRS, CDR2 YFSETQ. The trim removed 4 bases at V and 0 bases at J, leaving 3 bases unmatched. The CDR3 sequence is 15 residues long. The CDR3, as DNA: TGCGCCAGCAGCCCAACAGGGGCAACTAATGAAAAACTGTTTTTT. This encodes CASSPTGATNEKLFF. The full variable domain, rest sourced from reference TRBV5-1 and TRBJ1-4, is KAGVTQTPRYLIKTRGQQVTLSCSPISGHRSVSWYQQTPGQGLQFLFEYFSETQRNKGNFPGRFSGRQFSNSRSEMNVSTLELGDSALYLCASSPTGATNEKLFFGSGTQLSVL.

V and J are TRBV19 and TRBJ2-6; weak D call: TRBD2 (6 bases). CDR1 is LNHDA, CDR2 SQIVND, per germline (reference sequence). The V end was cut by 2 bases, the J end by 2 bases, with 7 bases between. The CDR3 contains 15 residues. The CDR3 coding sequence is TGTGCCAGTAGTATATGGGGGGCTGGGGCCAACGTCCTGACTTTC. Encoded protein: CASSIWGAGANVLTF.

The genes are TRBV7-2 and TRBJ1-5, with D possibly being TRBD1 (5 bases). The germline CDR1 and CDR2 sequences are SGHTA and FQGNSA. This CDR3 is 16 amino acids long. With 5 bases removed from V and 2 bases from J, the gap between germline ends came to 16 bases. The chain's CDR3 is CASSTGQRAGNQPQHF. The CDR3 DNA reads TGTGCCAGCAGCACAGGACAAAGGGCGGGCAATCAGCCCCAGCATTTT. Combining the CDR3 with reference TRBV7-2 and TRBJ1-5 gives the whole variable domain GAGVSQSPSNKVTEKGKDVELRCDPISGHTALYWYRQSLGQGLEFLIYFQGNSAPDKSGLPSDRFSAERTGGSVSTLTIQRTQQEDSAVYLCASSTGQRAGNQPQHFGDGTRLSIL.

V is TRBV7-9 and J is TRBJ1-2; D is ambiguous. Germline V CDR1 and CDR2: SEHNR, FQNEAQ (reference sequence). Trimming removed 7 bases at V and 4 bases at J, with 19 bases between. The CDR3 has 15 residues. CDR3 sequence reads: CASIPGGIGTYGYTF. In DNA, the CDR3 is TGTGCCAGCATCCCGGGAGGGATCGGTACCTATGGCTACACCTTC.

The chain recombines TRBV12-3 or TRBV12-4 with TRBJ2-5; TRBD2 aligns across 10 bases. V lost 7 bases and J lost 8; bases outside the gene matches: 4. The CDR3 totals 12 residues. CDR3 protein: CASKAGGPTQYF. CDR3 sequence (DNA): TGTGCCAGCAAAGCGGGAGGGCCTACCCAGTACTTC.

The gene calls are TRBV5-4 and TRBJ2-5, with no clear D. Germline assignment: CDR1 SGHNT and CDR2 YYREEE (reference sequence). Deletions cut 2 bases from V and 1 base from J, with 9 bases between. CDR3 length: 14 residues. CDR3 nucleotides: TGTGCCAGCAGCTTTTACAGCACCCAAGAGACCCAGTACTTC. It codes for CASSFYSTQETQYF.

V and J are TRBV14 and TRBJ1-3, with D unresolved. Looked up from germline, CDR1 is SGHDN and CDR2 is FVKESK. V shed 2 bases and J shed 5 bases, with 4 bases lying between them. The CDR3 is 12 amino acids. The CDR3 sequence is CASSQNRNTIYF. In DNA form, the CDR3 reads TGTGCCAGCAGCCAAAACAGAAACACCATATATTTT.